The 10 T cell receptor beta chains presented below share a single source sample, sequenced in a study of metastatic and nonmetastatic thyroid tumors. TCRdb recomputed clones from the PCR reads via MiXCR. The sample records 15,000 or so clones, 3% to 4% being singletons. Nobody among the patients had been given any treatment before thyroid surgery. The sample comprised tumor tissue. These receptors all stem from a female donor with papillary thyroid cancer or a benign thyroid nodule (not recorded which). Some clones in this sample may be carry-over from other donors' samples.

In this sample, this clone turned up a few times. The chain couples TRBV6-1 to TRBJ2-1, with D perhaps assigned TRBD1 or TRBD2 (5 bases each). CDR1 is MNHNS, CDR2 SASEGT, per germline. V lost 8 bases to trimming and J lost 9 bases, with 17 bases between them. The CDR3 extends over 13 amino acids. In DNA, the CDR3 is TGTGCCAGCCGGGACGGCACTGTCGGTGAGCAGTTCTTC. Its protein is CASRDGTVGEQFF.

Worth noting for this clone: The germline gene is not matched at one end of the junction; a read error may be the cause. J is TRBJ1-1 and V is TRBV30; possibly TRBD1 for D (6 bases). This CDR3 is built from 14 residues. Germline values: CDR1 GTSNPN, CDR2 SVGIG (reference sequence). CDR3 nucleotide sequence: TGTGCCTGGAACATGGGACAAATAAACACTGAAGTTTTCTTT. It is translated as CAWNMGQINTEVFF.

In its sample, this clone is medium-sized. The gene calls are TRBV5-1 and TRBJ2-7, with D perhaps being TRBD1 or TRBD2 (5 bases each). V was cut by 0 bases and J by 4 bases, with 11 bases left in between. The germline V gene encodes CDR1 SGHRS and CDR2 YFSETQ. The CDR3 has 14 residues. In nucleotides, the CDR3 is TGCGCCAGCAGCTTGGGGGGCGGGCTTTACGAGCAGTACTTC. This codes for CASSLGGGLYEQYF.

This clone was counted many times. The germline gene is not matched at one end of the junction; a read error may be the cause. Other DNA sequences in the sample encode the same CDR3. J is TRBJ2-1 and V is TRBV20-1; D is perhaps TRBD1 (5 bases). CDR1 and CDR2 from the germline V gene are DFQATT and SNEGSKA (reference sequence). The CDR3 length is 15 residues. This chain's CDR3 is CSARLDSLSYNEQFF. The CDR3 DNA is TGCAGCGCTAGATTAGACAGCCTCTCCTACAATGAGCAGTTCTTC.

The gene calls are TRBV6-5 and TRBJ2-1, with a possible D match to TRBD1 (5 bases). Trimming pared 2 bases from V and 6 bases from J, leaving 5 bases between. Germline CDR1 is MNHEY and CDR2 is SVGAGI. The CDR3 spans 12 residues. The CDR3: CASSYRGNEQFF. The CDR3 bases are TGTGCCAGCAGTTACAGGGGCAATGAGCAGTTCTTC.

The chain links TRBV7-3 to TRBJ2-2; TRBD2 agrees at 11 bases. This CDR3 spans 16 amino acids. Losses at the gene ends were 4 bases for V and 5 bases for J; bases not matched to a gene: 6. CDR1 is SGHTA and CDR2 is FQGTGA in the germline V gene. CDR3 region: CASSYLTSGGTGELFF. CDR3 DNA: TGTGCCAGCAGCTACCTCACTAGCGGGGGTACCGGGGAGCTGTTTTTT.

The V gene is TRBV5-1, the J gene TRBJ1-2; 8 positions match TRBD1. This CDR3 has 14 amino acids. CDR1 is SGHRS and CDR2 is YFSETQ in the germline V gene. The V segment lost 4 bases and the J segment 4 bases; nucleotides outside the gene matches: 6. For the CDR3, the DNA is TGCGCCAGCAGCCCAGGGGGCATTGGCTATGGCTACACCTTC. Translation gives CASSPGGIGYGYTF. Variable domain in full (rest from reference TRBV5-1 and TRBJ1-2): KAGVTQTPRYLIKTRGQQVTLSCSPISGHRSVSWYQQTPGQGLQFLFEYFSETQRNKGNFPGRFSGRQFSNSRSEMNVSTLELGDSALYLCASSPGGIGYGYTFGSGTRLTVV.

This chain uses TRBV18 with TRBJ1-3; perhaps TRBD1 as D (6 bases). This CDR3 region has 16 residues. Trimming shortened V by 0 bases and J by 3 bases, and 12 bases separated the two germline ends. CDR1 is KGHSH, CDR2 LQKENI, per germline. This chain's CDR3 is CASSPPYRERGNTIYF. In nucleotides, the CDR3 is TGTGCCAGCTCACCACCGTACAGGGAGCGTGGAAACACCATATATTTT.

This clone was found a few times. V usage is TRBV5-1 and J usage is TRBJ1-5, with 9 bases that match TRBD1. Germline V gives CDR1 SGHRS, CDR2 YFSETQ. V dropped 0 bases and J dropped 5; count of bases not matched to a gene: 3. This CDR3 comprises 15 residues. The DNA of the CDR3 is TGCGCCAGCAGCTTGGGGGACAGGGTGGATCAGCCCCAGCATTTT. Residues: CASSLGDRVDQPQHF.

This clone is termed medium-sized. The V and J genes are TRBV7-9 and TRBJ1-4; D remains ambiguous. Germline CDR1 SEHNR, CDR2 FQNEAQ (reference sequence). V was shortened by 5 bases and J by 3 bases, with 13 bases between the two germline ends. This CDR3 is 15 amino acids long. This chain's CDR3 is CASSPPVQPNEKLFF. Here the CDR3 DNA reads TGTGCCAGCAGCCCACCCGTACAGCCTAATGAAAAACTGTTTTTT.